The clone carrying this T cell receptor (beta chain) has at least ten counts. Its specificity is not known. MiXCR, applied by TCRdb to the RT-PCR reads, yields one record per CDR3 protein. The sample includes about 520,000 distinct CDR3 sequences, more than 7% of them seen just once. Germline CDR1 reads WSHSY; CDR2 reads SAAADI. CDR3 size: 16 residues. The V and J ends lost 1 base and 3 bases respectively, with 14 bases between them. This entry is derived from a study of response to subunit inactivated influenza vaccine. General observations from the study: Only a handful of new T cells, the authors suggested, are recruited with each seasonal influenza vaccination.

The V call is TRBV10-2, the J call TRBJ2-3, with unresolved D. The sequencing used PBMCs from blood, collected approximately 25 months after vaccination. This TCR was sampled from a man aged 45-69 years who received an inactivated influenza vaccine. The CDR3 DNA follows: TGCGCCAGCAGTGAGTTAAGTGACACTACTACAGATACGCAGTATTTT. Translation gives CASSELSDTTTDTQYF.